The next 9 T cell receptor beta chains were all read from a single sample in a study of T cell clonality in common variable immunodeficiency. Only in-frame clones appear in the TCRdb table, and some are missing; sequencing was by immunoSEQ multiplex PCR. Recorded here are approximately 58,000 clones, none singletons. Sequencing was done on a sample of peripheral blood mononuclear cells. These receptors were collected from a person aged 18 to 75 in good health.

This clone was seen many times. Read coverage stops 3 residues before the CDR3 terminus; the germline J gene supplies the remainder. The J gene is TRBJ1-1, the V gene TRBV5-1; TRBD1 matches 9 bases. Germline CDR1 SGHRS, CDR2 YFSETQ. V dropped 4 bases and J dropped 5; count of bases not matched to a gene: 3. The CDR3 covers 13 residues. The part of the CDR3 DNA that was read is TGCGCCAGCAGCGCCGGGACAGGGACTGAA. It specifies CASSAGTGTE. The full-length CDR3 reads as CASSAGTGTEAFF.

The CDR3 DNA, read in part, is TGCGCCAGCAGCGATAGGGACAGGGGAACAGATACG. Translating it yields CASSDRDRGTDT. The entire CDR3 protein is CASSDRDRGTDTQYF. The chain recombines TRBV5-1 with TRBJ2-3, with 10 bases fitting TRBD1. Coverage ceases 3 residues before the CDR3 finishes, and the germline J gene fills in the end. V dropped 4 bases and J dropped 3; count of bases not matched to a gene: 5. Germline V lookup: CDR1 SGHRS, CDR2 YFSETQ. The length of the CDR3 is 15 residues.

This clone was found many times. The CDR3 is cut off 3 residues early in the read; its end comes from the germline J gene. J is TRBJ1-1 and V is TRBV7-3; D is ambiguous. The CDR3 covers 13 residues. The germline V gene encodes CDR1 SGHTA and CDR2 FQGTGA. The germline V and J ends were trimmed by 5 bases and 4 bases, with 11 bases remaining between them. CDR3 DNA (partial): TGTGCCAGCAGCACACACAGAAGCACTGAA. The encoded protein is CASSTHRSTE. In full, the CDR3 is CASSTHRSTEAFF.

By share, this clone ranks as medium-sized (0.01 to 0.1%). The read comes to an end 3 residues before the CDR3 does, leaving the germline J gene to fill in the end. The chain links TRBV5-6 to TRBJ1-2; maybe TRBD1 (5 bases). Germline V gene lookup returns CDR1 SGHDT and CDR2 YYEEEE. Trimming stripped 4 bases from V and 6 bases from J, with 13 bases between. CDR3 length: 13 amino acids. This chain's CDR3 is CASSEDMDHGYTF. CDR3 DNA, as far as it was read: TGTGCCAGCAGCGAGGACATGGACCATGGC.

This clone was observed many times. The CDR3 goes on 3 residues after the read ends, and that part is filled in from the germline J gene. The chain is built from TRBV5-1 and TRBJ1-4, with D tentatively TRBD1 (5 bases). The germline V and J ends were trimmed by 2 bases and 2 bases, with 7 bases remaining between them. Germline lookup yields CDR1 SGHRS and CDR2 YFSETQ. The CDR3 totals 14 residues. Here the CDR3 reads CASSLSGTNEKLFF. The DNA read from the CDR3 is TGCGCCAGCAGCTTATCAGGGACTAATGAAAAA.

This clone came up many times. Read sequence stops 3 residues before the CDR3 end, and the germline J gene provides the missing end. The chain employs TRBV18 and TRBJ2-3; TRBD1 matches 8 bases. The CDR3 loop spans 16 amino acids. J was trimmed by 3 bases and V by 3 bases; bases with no gene match: 8. Germline lookup yields CDR1 KGHSH and CDR2 LQKENI. This CDR3 reads CASSPDRGSGTDTQYF. Partial CDR3 DNA: TGTGCCAGCTCACCTGACAGGGGATCGGGAACAGATACG.

This clone was counted at least ten times. The read terminates 3 residues before the CDR3 end, so the remaining end is supplied by the germline J gene. V is TRBV11-2 and J is TRBJ2-3; D might be TRBD2 (6 bases). This CDR3 has 14 amino acids. The V end was cut by 5 bases, the J end by 5 bases, with 14 bases between. CDR1 is SGHAT, CDR2 FQNNGV, per germline. CDR3 in amino acids: CASSPPSDGDTQYF. Incomplete CDR3 DNA: TGTGCCAGCAGCCCCCCTAGCGACGGAGATACG.

This clone was observed at least ten times. The read terminates 3 residues ahead of where the CDR3 ends, so the germline J gene completes it. V gene TRBV5-1 combines with J gene TRBJ2-2, with 9 nucleotides matching TRBD2. The CDR3 is made up of 15 amino acids. V gave up 3 bases and J gave up 5 bases; unmatched junction bases: 5. CDR1 and CDR2 (germline): SGHRS, YFSETQ. The CDR3 bases that were read are TGCGCCAGCAGCTACGGGACTAGCTGGACCGGGGAG. Its protein product is CASSYGTSWTGE. The CDR3 in its entirety is CASSYGTSWTGELFF.

Ten or more counts support this clone. CDR3 region: CASSDLLSYEQYF. The sequenced CDR3 bases are TGTGCCAGCAGTGATCTCCTCTCCTACGAG. The V gene is TRBV6-1, the J gene TRBJ2-7, with unresolved D. The read terminates 3 residues ahead of where the CDR3 ends, so the germline J gene completes it. V lost 3 bases, J lost 0 bases, and 6 bases lay in between. Looked up from germline, CDR1 is MNHNS and CDR2 is SASEGT. The CDR3 loop spans 13 amino acids.